Below, 32 T cell receptor beta chains from the same sample are listed, as sequenced in a study of blood T cell repertoires in COVID-19 (dated by TCRdb to about 2020). Libraries were constructed by the immunoSEQ multiplex PCR assay. Held by TCRdb, this immuneACCESS table contains in-frame sequences only and omits some clones. Under half of the omission traces to an unresolved V gene where checked; the cause of the rest is unknown. The sample has around 97,000 clones on record, roughly 80% of them singletons. Around 12% of the sample is held by the ten biggest clonotypes. Sequenced sample: peripheral blood. The receptors were sampled from a human donor in a cohort sampled during active COVID-19.

This clone appeared a few times. The J gene is TRBJ2-5, the V gene TRBV11-1, with no clear D. The germline V gene encodes CDR1 SGHAT and CDR2 FQDESV (reference sequence). Trimming took off 2 bases at V and 7 bases at J, with 17 bases between the two ends. This CDR3 is 15 amino acids long. CDR3 nucleotides: TGTGCCAGCAGCTTATCTGGCAGCGCGCTTGTGACCCAGTACTTC. Its translation is CASSLSGSALVTQYF.

V gene TRBV6-1 combines with J gene TRBJ1-2; 7 bases are shared with TRBD1. The J segment lost 8 bases and the V segment lost 1 base, leaving 10 bases of the junction unmatched. This CDR3 region has 15 residues. Germline-derived CDR1 and CDR2 are MNHNS and SASEGT. CDR3 amino acids: CASSEDFGRGEGYTF. CDR3 DNA sequence: TGTGCCAGCAGTGAAGATTTTGGCAGGGGGGAGGGCTACACCTTC.

V usage is TRBV3-1 (or the pseudogene TRBV3-2) and J usage is TRBJ2-5; 8 bases map to TRBD2. Germline V lookup: CDR1 LGHDT, CDR2 YNNKEL (reference sequence). This CDR3 has 17 residues. The V gene end was trimmed by 4 bases and the J gene end by 1 base; junction bases not matched to a gene: 11. Written as DNA, the CDR3 is TGTGCCAGCAGCCGGGGACTAGTGGGGGCAGCCCAAGAGACCCAGTACTTC. Translation: CASSRGLVGAAQETQYF.

The rearrangement joins TRBV6-6 to TRBJ1-1; no reliable D call. V was shortened by 5 bases and J by 0 bases, with 7 bases between the two germline ends. Germline V CDR1 and CDR2: MNHNY, SVGAGI (reference sequence). The CDR3 loop spans 13 amino acids. CDR3: CASSLLMNTEAFF. The CDR3 nucleotides are TGTGCCAGCAGTCTACTTATGAACACTGAAGCTTTCTTT.

CDR3 sequence reads: CASSLRTSGGANEQFF. In nucleotides, the CDR3 is TGCGCCAGCAGCCTGAGGACTAGCGGGGGGGCCAATGAGCAGTTCTTC. The V and J genes are TRBV4-1 and TRBJ2-1; 15 nucleotides agree with TRBD2. This CDR3 has 16 residues. Germline CDR1 reads MGHRA; CDR2 reads YSYEKL. The V and J ends lost 4 bases and 6 bases, in that order; junction bases with no gene match: 4.

V and J are TRBV18 and TRBJ1-5, with TRBD1 as a possible D gene (5 bases). The germline V and J ends were trimmed by 6 bases and 4 bases, with 13 bases remaining between them. The CDR3 spans 14 residues. Germline V gives CDR1 KGHSH, CDR2 LQKENI. The CDR3 coding sequence is TGTGCCAGCTCCCTGGGGACTCAAAATCAGCCCCAGCATTTT. This gives the protein CASSLGTQNQPQHF. The full variable domain, its missing parts supplied by reference TRBV18 and TRBJ1-5, is NAGVMQNPRHLVRRRGQEARLRCSPMKGHSHVYWYRQLPEEGLKFMVYLQKENIIDESGMPKERFSAEFPKEGPSILRIQQVVRGDSAAYFCASSLGTQNQPQHFGDGTRLSIL.

The V call is TRBV5-4, the J call TRBJ2-3; D might be TRBD1 (6 bases). The V and J ends lost 4 bases and 5 bases respectively, with 14 bases between them. Looked up from germline, CDR1 is SGHNT and CDR2 is YYREEE (reference sequence). The CDR3 has 14 amino acids. CDR3 sequence reads: CASSQGQLKDTQYF. CDR3 in DNA: TGTGCCAGCAGCCAAGGACAGCTTAAAGATACGCAGTATTTT.

The rearrangement uses TRBV7-2 and TRBJ2-7, with 9 bases aligning to TRBD1. From germline, CDR1 is SGHTA and CDR2 FQGNSA. V lost 5 bases to trimming and J lost 4 bases; unmatched junction nucleotides: 9. CDR3 length: 15 amino acids. The CDR3 region is CASSNRQGVGYEQYF. The CDR3 DNA is TGTGCCAGCAGCAATCGACAGGGGGTCGGTTACGAGCAGTACTTC.

The V and J genes are TRBV18 and TRBJ2-1, with D perhaps matching TRBD2 (6 bases). The CDR3 runs 15 residues. Trimming pared 0 bases from V and 4 bases from J, leaving 10 bases between. Germline values: CDR1 KGHSH, CDR2 LQKENI. In DNA, the CDR3 is TGTGCCAGCTCACCACCTGTTGGAGGGTACAATGAGCAGTTCTTC. It encodes CASSPPVGGYNEQFF.

This clone was detected once. This chain uses TRBV5-1 with TRBJ1-6; D unclear. The CDR3 extends over 16 amino acids. Between the trimmed V and J ends, which lost 4 bases and 0 bases, there was a span of 11 bases. The germline gives CDR1 SGHRS, CDR2 YFSETQ. The CDR3 reads CASSAVLSSYNSPLHF. Here the CDR3 DNA reads TGCGCCAGCAGCGCCGTTCTGAGCTCCTATAATTCACCCCTCCACTTT.

V gene TRBV19 combines with J gene TRBJ2-5; D may be TRBD2 (6 bases). Germline V CDR1 and CDR2: LNHDA, SQIVND (reference sequence). Trimming stripped 5 bases from V and 3 bases from J, with 13 bases between. The CDR3 totals 14 residues. The CDR3 DNA sequence: TGTGCCAGTAGTCCACGCGGGACCGAAGAGACCCAGTACTTC. It encodes CASSPRGTEETQYF. The full variable domain, rest sourced from reference TRBV19 and TRBJ2-5, is DGGITQSPKYLFRKEGQNVTLSCEQNLNHDAMYWYRQDPGQGLRLIYYSQIVNDFQKGDIAEGYSVSREKKESFPLTVTSAQKNPTAFYLCASSPRGTEETQYFGPGTRLLVL.

This clone was found once. The chain is built from TRBV5-1 and TRBJ1-5, with a weak D call TRBD1 (6 bases). Germline V CDR1 and CDR2: SGHRS, YFSETQ. Trimming pared 0 bases from V and 8 bases from J, leaving 15 bases between. This CDR3 has 15 residues. The CDR3 is CASSLGRGGVEPQHF. For the CDR3, the DNA is TGCGCCAGCAGCTTGGGCAGGGGAGGGGTTGAGCCCCAGCATTTT.

The chain joins TRBV7-9 to TRBJ1-1, with D perhaps TRBD1 (5 bases). This CDR3 comprises 13 residues. Germline V gene sequence: CDR1 SEHNR, CDR2 FQNEAQ (reference sequence). V shed 2 bases and J shed 4 bases, with 8 bases lying between them. The CDR3 spells CASSLLRATEAFF. Written as DNA, the CDR3 is TGTGCCAGCAGCTTACTCAGGGCCACTGAAGCTTTCTTT.

The chain uses TRBV19 and TRBJ1-1, with 12 bases identical to TRBD1. After removal of 4 bases from V and 11 bases from J, the junction contained 5 bases not matched to a gene. Germline CDR1 and CDR2: LNHDA and SQIVND (reference sequence). The CDR3 covers 13 residues. This CDR3 reads CASSKGQGAPAFF. DNA for the CDR3: TGTGCCAGTAGTAAGGGACAGGGGGCGCCGGCTTTCTTT.

V usage is TRBV5-4 and J usage is TRBJ2-5; 8 positions match TRBD2. CDR3 size: 15 residues. Germline V CDR1 and CDR2: SGHNT, YYREEE (reference sequence). V lost 1 base, J lost 5 bases, and 7 bases stayed unmatched. CDR3 protein: CASSLTGGAGETQYF. The CDR3 DNA is TGTGCCAGCAGCTTGACCGGGGGGGCCGGGGAGACCCAGTACTTC.

This sequence joins TRBV7-3 and TRBJ2-5; the D is unclear. Trimming removed 4 bases at V and 1 base at J, with 7 bases between. The germline V gene encodes CDR1 SGHTA and CDR2 FQGTGA. There are 13 residues in the CDR3. CDR3 bases: TGTGCCAGCAGCTCTCTCGGCCAAGAGACCCAGTACTTC. Its protein is CASSSLGQETQYF.

In this sample, this clone turned up many times. The V and J genes are TRBV11-2 and TRBJ1-4, with 7 bases matching TRBD1. Germline V gene data show CDR1 as SGHAT and CDR2 as FQNNGV. The V segment lost 4 bases and the J segment 5 bases; nucleotides outside the gene matches: 7. This CDR3 is built from 15 residues. CDR3 in DNA: TGTGCCAGCAGCTCGGGACAGCTTAAGAATGAAAAACTGTTTTTT. Its protein is CASSSGQLKNEKLFF.

This clone is a singleton in its sample. V and J are TRBV7-9 and TRBJ1-3, with no clear D. From germline, CDR1 is SEHNR and CDR2 FQNEAQ (reference sequence). The CDR3 is 14 amino acids. Trimming left V 1 base short and J 4 bases short, with 8 bases between. CDR3 bases: TGTGCCAGCAGCTTAGACGTAGAGGGAAACACCATATATTTT. As protein: CASSLDVEGNTIYF.

V is TRBV7-2 and J is TRBJ2-5; 11 bases are a match to TRBD2. The CDR3 is 16 residues long. The ends lost 2 bases at V and 1 base at J; junction bases unmatched: 3. The germline gives CDR1 SGHTA, CDR2 FQGNSA. The CDR3 region has the DNA TGTGCCAGCAGCTTAATGGGACTAGCGGCCCAAGAGACCCAGTACTTC. The encoded protein is CASSLMGLAAQETQYF.

This clone was recorded only once. This sequence joins TRBV7-3 and TRBJ2-5, with TRBD2 matching over 8 bases. The trim removed 5 bases at V and 2 bases at J, leaving 4 bases unmatched. The germline V gene encodes CDR1 SGHTA and CDR2 FQGTGA. The length of the CDR3 is 14 residues. The CDR3 spells CASSRTGGQETQYF. The CDR3 nucleotides are TGTGCCAGCAGCCGAACGGGGGGGCAAGAGACCCAGTACTTC.

V is TRBV7-2 and J is TRBJ1-1; D is possibly TRBD1 (5 bases). Germline CDR1 reads SGHTA; CDR2 reads FQGNSA. CDR3 size: 15 residues. V gave up 2 bases and J gave up 6 bases, with 16 bases separating them. The CDR3 DNA is TGTGCCAGCAGCTTATGGGGCGGGAAGGACCCTGAAGCTTTCTTT. It is translated as CASSLWGGKDPEAFF. Full variable domain (outside the CDR3, taken from reference TRBV7-2 and TRBJ1-1): GAGVSQSPSNKVTEKGKDVELRCDPISGHTALYWYRQSLGQGLEFLIYFQGNSAPDKSGLPSDRFSAERTGGSVSTLTIQRTQQEDSAVYLCASSLWGGKDPEAFFGQGTRLTVV.

The J gene is TRBJ1-5, the V gene TRBV5-1; D may be TRBD1 (6 bases). The germline V and J ends were trimmed by 4 bases and 3 bases, with 11 bases remaining between them. Germline lookup yields CDR1 SGHRS and CDR2 YFSETQ. This CDR3 has 14 residues. CDR3 in DNA: TGCGCCAGCAGCGGCGAGGGACACAATCAGCCCCAGCATTTT. Protein: CASSGEGHNQPQHF.

The rearrangement links TRBV3-1 (or the pseudogene TRBV3-2) to TRBJ2-3, with 8 bases aligning to TRBD2. CDR3 length: 16 residues. V was pared by 3 bases and J by 0 bases, with 5 bases of the junction left unmatched. The germline CDR1 and CDR2 sequences are LGHDT and YNNKEL (reference sequence). The CDR3 sequence: CASSHPAGGSTDTQYF. The DNA for the CDR3 is TGTGCCAGCAGCCACCCCGCGGGGGGAAGCACAGATACGCAGTATTTT.

The V and J genes are TRBV5-4 and TRBJ2-5, with D possibly matching TRBD1 (6 bases). V gave up 0 bases and J gave up 3 bases, with 9 bases separating them. Germline V lookup: CDR1 SGHNT, CDR2 YYREEE (reference sequence). The CDR3 is made up of 14 amino acids. CDR3 residues: CASSLEAGEETQYF. The CDR3 DNA reads as TGTGCCAGCAGCTTGGAGGCAGGGGAAGAGACCCAGTACTTC. The full variable domain, completed using reference TRBV5-4 and TRBJ2-5, is ETGVTQSPTHLIKTRGQQVTLRCSSQSGHNTVSWYQQALGQGPQFIFQYYREEENGRGNFPPRFSGLQFPNYSSELNVNALELDDSALYLCASSLEAGEETQYFGPGTRLLVL.

This chain joins TRBV6-6 and TRBJ2-7; 10 nucleotides match TRBD2. CDR3 length: 14 amino acids. The germline V gene encodes CDR1 MNHNY and CDR2 SVGAGI (reference sequence). With V trimmed by 6 bases and J by 1 base, 3 bases remained unmatched. In nucleotides, the CDR3 is TGTGCCAGCAGAGGACTAGCGGTATCCTACGAGCAGTACTTC. As protein: CASRGLAVSYEQYF.

The gene calls are TRBV7-3 and TRBJ1-1; D remains ambiguous. CDR1 is SGHTA, CDR2 FQGTGA, per germline. CDR3 length: 13 residues. V gave up 3 bases and J gave up 4 bases, with 9 bases separating them. The CDR3 DNA reads TGTGCCAGCAGCTTGAACGTACTCACTGAAGCTTTCTTT. Translating gives CASSLNVLTEAFF.

Only one count was recorded for this clone. The chain is built from TRBV6-1 and TRBJ1-1; D remains ambiguous. This CDR3 spans 13 amino acids. Looked up from germline, CDR1 is MNHNS and CDR2 is SASEGT. Deletions cut 0 bases from V and 8 bases from J, with 10 bases between. The CDR3 DNA follows: TGTGCCAGCAGTGAAGCCCCCGGCAGGGAAGCTTTCTTT. This translates into CASSEAPGREAFF.

V and J are TRBV7-9 and TRBJ1-1; D unresolved. CDR3 length equals 13 residues. Germline V gives CDR1 SEHNR, CDR2 FQNEAQ (reference sequence). V was clipped by 5 bases and J by 1 base, with 8 bases between them. CDR3 region: CASSRSGNTEAFF. CDR3 DNA: TGTGCCAGCAGCCGATCGGGGAACACTGAAGCTTTCTTT.

The V and J genes are TRBV12-5 and TRBJ1-2; unclear D gene. The CDR3 loop spans 12 amino acids. Germline CDR1 and CDR2: LGHNT and FRNRAP. Trimming shortened V by 7 bases and J by 0 bases, and 6 bases separated the two germline ends. The CDR3 nucleotides read TGTGCTAGTGCCAACACTAACTATGGCTACACCTTC. It specifies CASANTNYGYTF. The full variable domain, with the rest looked up from reference TRBV12-5 and TRBJ1-2, is DARVTQTPRHKVTEMGQEVTMRCQPILGHNTVFWYRQTMMQGLELLAYFRNRAPLDDSGMPKDRFSAEMPDATLATLKIQPSEPRDSAVYFCASANTNYGYTFGSGTRLTVV.

This chain connects TRBV11-2 to TRBJ1-1, with D hard to call. Germline CDR1 and CDR2: SGHAT and FQNNGV. V lost 0 bases and J lost 8, with 10 bases in between. CDR3 length: 13 amino acids. CDR3: CASSLDLVSEAFF. Written as DNA, the CDR3 is TGTGCCAGCAGCTTAGATCTCGTGTCCGAAGCTTTCTTT.

The CDR3: CASSRGSANTGELFF. The CDR3 DNA reads TGTGCCAGCAGTAGGGGGAGCGCGAACACCGGGGAGCTGTTTTTT. V and J are TRBV28 and TRBJ2-2; a possible D gene is TRBD1 (6 bases). V lost 5 bases and J lost 0, with 10 bases in between. Germline values: CDR1 MDHEN, CDR2 SYDVKM. The length of the CDR3 is 15 residues.

The chain couples TRBV9 to TRBJ1-1; D unclear. This CDR3 comprises 12 residues. In germline, CDR1 is SGDLS, CDR2 YYNGEE. The ends were cut back, 4 bases at V and 7 bases at J, with 11 bases in the middle. CDR3 DNA: TGTGCCAGCAGCCCACGCCCGGTTGAAGCTTTCTTT. This encodes CASSPRPVEAFF.